These 27 T cell receptor beta chains were all obtained from the same sample, sequenced in a study of neurological immune-mediated disorders. TCRdb fed the 5' RACE reads into MiXCR, producing one record per CDR3 protein. The sample records some 15,000 distinct CDR3 sequences, 3% to 4.5% being singletons. The material sequenced was CD8+ T cells from blood. The receptors come from a woman aged 40 to 50 in good health.

This clonotype was picked up many times. The chain joins TRBV15 to TRBJ2-1; no reliable D call. CDR1 is LNHNV and CDR2 is YYDKDF in the germline V gene (reference sequence). The ends were cut back, 5 bases at V and 7 bases at J, with 6 bases in the middle. This CDR3 has 11 amino acids. The CDR3 bases are TGTGCCACCAGCTGGGGAAATGAGCAGTTCTTC. This gives the protein CATSWGNEQFF.

This clonotype was detected many times. This sequence joins TRBV15 and TRBJ2-3; D not certain. The CDR3 is made up of 13 amino acids. The V and J ends lost 5 bases and 4 bases respectively, with 10 bases between them. Germline CDR1 is LNHNV and CDR2 is YYDKDF (reference sequence). CDR3 loop: CATSGIIADTQYF. The CDR3 region has the DNA TGTGCCACCAGCGGAATTATTGCAGATACGCAGTATTTT.

This clonotype was recorded many times. V gene TRBV24-1 combines with J gene TRBJ2-1; 11 bases match TRBD1. CDR3 size: 14 residues. Germline values: CDR1 KGHDR, CDR2 SFDVKD. V lost 9 bases, J lost 7 bases, and 7 bases stayed unmatched. The CDR3 reads CATRGQGEVNEQFF. In DNA form, the CDR3 reads TGTGCCACCCGGGGACAGGGGGAGGTGAATGAGCAGTTCTTC.

Many counts were recorded for this clonotype. The gene calls are TRBV7-9 and TRBJ1-5; D is uncertain. This CDR3 has 12 residues. Germline V gives CDR1 SEHNR, CDR2 FQNEAQ (reference sequence). V shed 5 bases and J shed 7 bases, with 9 bases lying between them. CDR3 residues: CASSAGVQPQHF. The CDR3, as DNA: TGTGCCAGCAGCGCGGGAGTACAGCCCCAGCATTTT.

The sample holds many counts of this clonotype. One junction end disagrees with the germline gene, perhaps due to a read error. The rearrangement uses TRBV12-3 or TRBV12-4 and TRBJ2-5, with 10 positions matching TRBD2. The CDR3 totals 14 residues. The DNA of the CDR3 is TGTGCCAGCAGCTTAGGGCTAGCGGGAGTAGACCAGTACTTC. This gives the protein CASSLGLAGVDQYF.

By share, this clonotype counts as medium-sized. The chain joins TRBV24-1 to TRBJ2-5; D gene unclear. The CDR3 contains 18 residues. V was trimmed by 4 bases and J by 4 bases, leaving 24 bases between them. Germline-derived CDR1 and CDR2 are KGHDR and SFDVKD. CDR3 sequence reads: CATSDYRSEVGVGETQYF. CDR3 nucleotide sequence: TGTGCCACCAGTGACTACCGATCCGAGGTTGGGGTTGGAGAGACCCAGTACTTC.

This clonotype was seen ten or more times. This chain connects TRBV7-6 to TRBJ2-1, with 10 bases that match TRBD2. The CDR3 has 17 residues. V was clipped by 5 bases and J by 3 bases; unmatched bases: 10. Looked up from germline, CDR1 is SGHVS and CDR2 is FNYEAQ. The CDR3: CASSPGTSVTYYNEQFF. The CDR3 nucleotides are TGTGCCAGCAGCCCCGGGACTAGCGTTACTTACTACAATGAGCAGTTCTTC. The variable domain in full, completed from reference TRBV7-6 and TRBJ2-1, reads GAGVSQSPRYKVTKRGQDVALRCDPISGHVSLYWYRQALGQGPEFLTYFNYEAQQDKSGLPNDRFSAERPEGSISTLTIQRTEQRDSAMYRCASSPGTSVTYYNEQFFGPGTRLTVL.

In this sample, this clonotype turned up many times. The chain employs TRBV3-1 and TRBJ1-2; D perhaps matches TRBD1 (6 bases). Germline values: CDR1 LGHDT, CDR2 YNNKEL (reference sequence). Trimming cost V 4 bases and J 1 base, with 19 bases left between them. The CDR3 runs to 17 residues. The CDR3 DNA follows: TGTGCCAGCAGCCGCAAGGGGGGAGTAGGGGTTAACTATGGCTACACCTTC. It specifies CASSRKGGVGVNYGYTF.

The sample holds many counts of this clonotype. The CDR3 DNA sequence: TGTGCCAGCAGTTTCATCGCAGCAGGGGTGGCCACCGGGGAGCTGTTTTTT. This gives the protein CASSFIAAGVATGELFF. The chain carries TRBV11-2 and TRBJ2-2; TRBD1 might be the D (6 bases). V lost 6 bases to trimming and J lost 4 bases, with 21 bases between them. The V gene's germline CDR1 is SGHAT and CDR2 FQNNGV. There are 17 residues in the CDR3.

Worth noting for this clonotype: A read error is possible here, since a much larger clone lies one base away. The chain combines TRBV12-3 or TRBV12-4 with TRBJ2-7, with D perhaps TRBD1 (6 bases). This CDR3 spans 19 amino acids. The V end was cut by 4 bases, the J end by 2 bases, with 27 bases between. CDR3 sequence (DNA): TGTGCCAGCAGTTCAAAAAAAATGGTGCAGGACAGTCTACCCTACGAGCAGTACTTC. Its protein product is CASSSKKMVQDSLPYEQYF.

This clonotype was seen at least ten times. One end of the junction varies from germline; a read error may be responsible. The V gene is TRBV5-1, the J gene TRBJ2-3; D not certain. The CDR3 covers 12 residues. Per germline, CDR1 SGHRS and CDR2 YFSETQ. The CDR3 sequence: CASSPSTDTRYF. Written as DNA, the CDR3 is TGCGCCAGCAGCCCTTCCACAGATACGCGGTATTTT.

This clonotype was counted at least ten times. For the CDR3, the DNA is TGCGCCAGCAGCTTTACAGGCACAGATACGCAGTATTTT. It is translated as CASSFTGTDTQYF. The chain is built from TRBV5-1 and TRBJ2-3; D unresolved. This CDR3 has 13 amino acids. The germline V gene encodes CDR1 SGHRS and CDR2 YFSETQ. V was pared by 2 bases and J by 1 base, with 5 bases between.

At least ten counts were recorded for this clonotype. This chain uses TRBV6-2 or TRBV6-3 with TRBJ2-5; unclear D gene. Germline V gives CDR1 MNHEY, CDR2 SVGEGT. V was clipped by 0 bases and J by 4 bases, with 9 bases between them. This CDR3 is 14 amino acids long. The CDR3 reads CASSYSTRGETQYF. The CDR3 bases are TGTGCCAGCAGTTACTCGACCCGCGGAGAGACCCAGTACTTC.

This clonotype was observed at least ten times. The V and J genes are TRBV12-3 or TRBV12-4 and TRBJ1-1; D is unresolved. The germline V and J ends were trimmed by 1 base and 5 bases, with 11 bases remaining between them. The CDR3 runs 14 residues. CDR3 protein: CASSLEDGETEAFF. The CDR3 region has the DNA TGTGCCAGCAGTTTAGAGGACGGAGAAACTGAAGCTTTCTTT.

This clonotype was recorded many times. The genes are TRBV4-2 and TRBJ2-2; D possibly corresponds to TRBD1 (5 bases). The CDR3 totals 16 residues. Germline V gives CDR1 LGHNA, CDR2 YNFKEQ. V lost 0 bases, J lost 1 base, and 9 bases lay in between. The CDR3 loop reads CASSQEARGNTGELFF. The DNA of the CDR3 is TGTGCCAGCAGCCAAGAGGCTAGGGGGAACACCGGGGAGCTGTTTTTT.

This clonotype was found many times. The chain links TRBV9 to TRBJ2-2; D unresolved. CDR1 and CDR2 (germline): SGDLS, YYNGEE. The CDR3 covers 15 residues. V was pared by 2 bases and J by 1 base, with 9 bases between. This chain's CDR3 is CASSVRPQNTGELFF. The CDR3 region has the DNA TGTGCCAGCAGCGTGAGACCCCAGAACACCGGGGAGCTGTTTTTT.

This clonotype came up many times. The J gene is TRBJ2-7, the V gene TRBV13; 9 positions match TRBD1. Trimming took 3 bases from V and 6 from J; bases not matched to a gene: 6. Germline V gives CDR1 PRHDT, CDR2 FYEKMQ (reference sequence). The CDR3 has 14 amino acids. This CDR3 is CASSLGQGPSEQYF. For the CDR3, the DNA is TGTGCCAGCAGCTTGGGACAGGGACCGTCCGAGCAGTACTTC.

This clonotype has at least ten counts. The J gene is TRBJ2-7, the V gene TRBV27, with 9 bases aligning to TRBD2. V was clipped by 2 bases and J by 5 bases; unmatched bases: 7. The CDR3 is made up of 15 amino acids. CDR1 is MNHEY and CDR2 is SMNVEV in the germline V gene (reference sequence). The CDR3 DNA reads as TGTGCCAGCAGTTTAGGGTCGCGGGAGGGGGACGAGCAGTACTTC. Residues: CASSLGSREGDEQYF.

This clonotype has a count of ten or more. The chain links TRBV3-1 to TRBJ2-3; D uncertain. Germline values: CDR1 LGHDT, CDR2 YNNKEL (reference sequence). The CDR3 runs to 15 residues. Trimming removed 1 base at V and 5 bases at J, with 13 bases between. The chain's CDR3 is CASSQVRALIDTQYF. The CDR3 DNA sequence: TGTGCCAGCAGCCAAGTACGAGCGCTCATAGATACGCAGTATTTT.

This clonotype was detected many times. V is TRBV29-1 and J is TRBJ2-2; unclear D gene. V lost 1 base and J lost 14, with 11 bases in between. The germline V gene has CDR1 SQVTM and CDR2 ANQGSEA. This CDR3 has 11 amino acids. CDR3 coding DNA: TGCAGCGTTGAAGTTGAAGGCATCCTGTTTTTT. Translated, it gives CSVEVEGILFF.

This clonotype was observed at least ten times. The chain carries TRBV5-5 and TRBJ1-5; D might be TRBD1 (5 bases). V was pared by 2 bases and J by 6 bases, with 21 bases between. The CDR3 loop spans 17 amino acids. Germline V gene lookup returns CDR1 SGHKS and CDR2 YYEKEE (reference sequence). The CDR3, as DNA: TGTGCCAGCAGCTTCTCATTCGGGGGTAATGGAGGTCAGCCCCAGCATTTT. This translates into CASSFSFGGNGGQPQHF. Looking up the rest from reference TRBV5-5 and TRBJ1-5 gives the full variable domain: DAGVTQSPTHLIKTRGQQVTLRCSPISGHKSVSWYQQVLGQGPQFIFQYYEKEERGRGNFPDRFSARQFPNYSSELNVNALLLGDSALYLCASSFSFGGNGGQPQHFGDGTRLSIL.

The table lists this clonotype with many counts. V usage is TRBV27 and J usage is TRBJ1-3, with TRBD1 as a possible D gene (5 bases). CDR1 and CDR2 from the germline V gene are MNHEY and SMNVEV (reference sequence). The ends were cut back, 4 bases at V and 6 bases at J, with 22 bases in the middle. CDR3 length equals 17 residues. CDR3 nucleotides: TGTGCCAGCAGTTCGTCAGGGTGGGCTATTGGGGCAAACACCATATATTTT. Protein product: CASSSSGWAIGANTIYF.

This clonotype was counted at least ten times. The chain is built from TRBV27 and TRBJ2-7; D unclear. The CDR3 runs 13 residues. Germline loops: CDR1 MNHEY, CDR2 SMNVEV (reference sequence). The germline V and J ends were trimmed by 4 bases and 4 bases, with 11 bases remaining between them. The CDR3 DNA sequence: TGTGCCAGCAGTTCCGGCCCTGGTTACGAGCAGTACTTC. Amino acids: CASSSGPGYEQYF.

This clonotype came up many times. V is TRBV7-2 and J is TRBJ2-6; the D gene is possibly TRBD1 (5 bases). V lost 1 base, J lost 0 bases, and 10 bases lay in between. There are 17 residues in the CDR3. Germline lookup yields CDR1 SGHTA and CDR2 FQGNSA. CDR3 coding DNA: TGTGCCAGCAGCTTAGGGACATTCTTCTCTGGGGCCAACGTCCTGACTTTC. It is translated as CASSLGTFFSGANVLTF.

The rearrangement links TRBV5-1 to TRBJ2-7; D is unresolved. The germline V gene has CDR1 SGHRS and CDR2 YFSETQ. Deletions cut 0 bases from V and 7 bases from J, with 8 bases between. This CDR3 region has 12 residues. The CDR3 here is CASSLVPHEQYF. The CDR3 DNA reads as TGCGCCAGCAGCTTGGTGCCCCATGAGCAGTACTTC.

This clonotype was recorded at least ten times. V gene TRBV27 combines with J gene TRBJ1-1; D is perhaps TRBD1 (5 bases). Trimming took 6 bases from V and 0 from J, leaving 8 bases between them. The CDR3 sequence is 13 residues long. The germline CDR1 and CDR2 sequences are MNHEY and SMNVEV (reference sequence). The CDR3 protein is CASRTTVNTEAFF. In DNA, the CDR3 is TGTGCCAGCAGGACGACAGTGAACACTGAAGCTTTCTTT.

In this sample, this clonotype turned up many times. This chain uses TRBV7-9 with TRBJ1-5; 7 positions match TRBD1. Germline CDR1 is SEHNR and CDR2 is FQNEAQ (reference sequence). The CDR3 is made up of 15 amino acids. Germline trimming cut 5 bases from V and 4 bases from J; bases unmatched to any gene: 8. CDR3: CASSLSGQLNQPQHF. DNA for the CDR3: TGTGCCAGCAGCCTTTCGGGACAGCTAAATCAGCCCCAGCATTTT. Using reference TRBV7-9 and TRBJ1-5 for the parts outside the CDR3, the full variable domain is DTGVSQNPRHKITKRGQNVTFRCDPISEHNRLYWYRQTLGQGPEFLTYFQNEAQLEKSRLLSDRFSAERPKGSFSTLEIQRTEQGDSAMYLCASSLSGQLNQPQHFGDGTRLSIL.